The 2 T cell receptor beta chains below all came from one sample that was sequenced in a study of blood T cell repertoires in COVID-19. This table comes from immunoSEQ multiplex PCR, and its TCRdb copy is limited to in-frame clones, with some not included. The sample yields roughly 380,000 clones, around 87% seen once. Source material: PBMCs or T cells enriched from blood (not recorded which). Receptors originate from a man in his thirties or forties who had recovered from COVID-19.

The CDR3 DNA reads as TGTGCCAGCAGCGTAGTAGGTACAGGCCTCACAGATACGCAGTATTTT. It translates to CASSVVGTGLTDTQYF. The V and J genes are TRBV9 and TRBJ2-3; weak D call: TRBD1 (5 bases). The V and J ends lost 0 bases and 2 bases respectively, with 13 bases between them. The CDR3 is made up of 16 amino acids. CDR1 SGDLS and CDR2 YYNGEE come from the germline V gene.

The chain employs TRBV25-1 and TRBJ1-4; 8 bases match TRBD1. V shed 2 bases and J 7 bases; nucleotides not matched to a gene: 12. In germline, CDR1 is MGHDK, CDR2 SYGVNS. This CDR3 contains 17 residues. This CDR3 is CASSEIGAQGAGEKLFF. In DNA, the CDR3 is TGTGCCAGCAGTGAAATAGGGGCGCAGGGGGCGGGTGAAAAACTGTTTTTT.